These 18 T cell receptor beta chains share one sample of origin, sequenced in a study of T-cell memory formation after mild COVID-19. From the 5' RACE reads, TCRdb called clonotypes with MiXCR, one entry per CDR3 protein. The sample carries about 150,000 distinct CDR3 sequences, approximately 25% recorded once. Source material: PBMCs or a T cell subset sorted from them (not recorded which). The receptor source for this set is an adult woman who had mild COVID-19 (a few samples of this study predate the infection). Cell type and time point are not known.

This rearrangement joins TRBV7-6 to TRBJ2-7; D perhaps matches TRBD2 (6 bases). CDR3 length: 13 residues. The V end lost 5 bases, the J end lost 0 bases, and 8 bases lay between the germline ends. Germline lookup yields CDR1 SGHVS and CDR2 FNYEAQ. The CDR3 nucleotides are TGTGCCAGCAGCACGGGAGACTCCTACGAGCAGTACTTC. Translating gives CASSTGDSYEQYF.

This rearrangement joins TRBV2 to TRBJ1-1; 7 bases are a match to TRBD1. Looked up from germline, CDR1 is SNHLY and CDR2 is FYNNEI. This CDR3 is 15 amino acids long. V shed 1 base and J 1 base; nucleotides not matched to a gene: 3. The CDR3 DNA is TGTGCCAGCAGTGAAGGAGACAGGGAGAACACTGAAGCTTTCTTT. This translates into CASSEGDRENTEAFF. Drawing the rest from reference TRBV2 and TRBJ1-1, the complete variable domain is EPEVTQTPSHQVTQMGQEVILRCVPISNHLYFYWYRQILGQKVEFLVSFYNNEISEKSEIFDDQFSVERPDGSNFTLKIRSTKLEDSAMYFCASSEGDRENTEAFFGQGTRLTVV.

A few counts support this clonotype. V and J are TRBV5-1 and TRBJ1-2; 12 positions match TRBD1. The length of the CDR3 is 16 residues. J lost 3 bases, V lost 4 bases, and 7 bases had no gene match. Per the germline V gene, CDR1 is SGHRS and CDR2 is YFSETQ. The DNA for the CDR3 is TGCGCCAGCAGCCCCGGGACAGGGGGCGAGGACTATGGCTACACCTTC. Amino acid sequence: CASSPGTGGEDYGYTF.

This clonotype was seen more than once but under ten times. The rearrangement links TRBV7-9 to TRBJ2-1, with TRBD2 as a possible D gene (6 bases). The ends were cut back, 5 bases at V and 9 bases at J, with 14 bases in the middle. The CDR3 totals 13 residues. CDR1 is SEHNR, CDR2 FQNEAQ, per germline (reference sequence). The CDR3 bases are TGTGCCAGCAGCCCAAGACTAGTCACTGAGCAGTTCTTC. Amino acids: CASSPRLVTEQFF. Full variable domain (remainder filled in from reference TRBV7-9 and TRBJ2-1): DTGVSQNPRHKITKRGQNVTFRCDPISEHNRLYWYRQTLGQGPEFLTYFQNEAQLEKSRLLSDRFSAERPKGSFSTLEIQRTEQGDSAMYLCASSPRLVTEQFFGPGTRLTVL.

The chain has TRBV29-1 and TRBJ1-1, with D unresolved. Germline assignment: CDR1 SQVTM and CDR2 ANQGSEA. The CDR3 covers 14 residues. With 4 bases removed from V and 0 bases from J, the gap between germline ends came to 12 bases. This CDR3 reads CSVGLIAMNTEAFF. CDR3 coding DNA: TGCAGCGTTGGACTCATTGCCATGAACACTGAAGCTTTCTTT.

The chain is built from TRBV15 and TRBJ2-7; 7 bases agree with TRBD1. V shed 1 base and J 4 bases; nucleotides not matched to a gene: 7. This CDR3 spans 15 amino acids. The V gene's germline CDR1 is LNHNV and CDR2 YYDKDF (reference sequence). The CDR3 loop reads CATSRGRGQLYEQYF. The CDR3 region has the DNA TGTGCCACCAGCAGAGGCAGGGGACAGCTATACGAGCAGTACTTC.

The chain has TRBV19 and TRBJ1-1, with a possible D match to TRBD1 (6 bases). The CDR3 has 14 residues. Germline CDR1 and CDR2: LNHDA and SQIVND (reference sequence). The V end lost 7 bases, the J end lost 0 bases, and 12 bases lay between the germline ends. DNA for the CDR3: TGTGCCAGTACCCTGACAGGTATGAACACTGAAGCTTTCTTT. Its translation is CASTLTGMNTEAFF.

The chain has TRBV7-6 and TRBJ1-1; weak D call: TRBD1 (5 bases). The germline CDR1 and CDR2 sequences are SGHVS and FNYEAQ. The CDR3 length is 17 residues. Between the trimmed V and J ends, which lost 2 bases and 5 bases, there was a span of 21 bases. The CDR3 spells CASSLNVLRGGGTEAFF. CDR3 in DNA: TGTGCCAGCAGCTTAAATGTTTTGCGGGGGGGAGGTACTGAAGCTTTCTTT.

The V call is TRBV20-1, the J call TRBJ1-6, with D perhaps matching TRBD1 (6 bases). V shed 0 bases and J shed 1 base, with 19 bases lying between them. Germline V gives CDR1 DFQATT, CDR2 SNEGSKA (reference sequence). The CDR3 spans 19 residues. The CDR3 sequence is CSARDRATAGVSYNSPLHF. DNA of the CDR3: TGCAGTGCTAGAGATCGAGCTACTGCAGGGGTTTCCTATAATTCACCCCTCCACTTT.

The genes are TRBV12-3 or TRBV12-4 and TRBJ2-7; a possible D gene is TRBD1 (5 bases). The CDR3 is made up of 15 amino acids. Trimming pared 4 bases from V and 3 bases from J, leaving 16 bases between. The CDR3 region is CASSSPFGRDYEQYF. CDR3 in DNA: TGTGCCAGCAGTTCGCCCTTCGGCAGGGACTACGAGCAGTACTTC.

This clonotype appeared many times. The genes are TRBV9 and TRBJ2-7, with D hard to call. Germline loops: CDR1 SGDLS, CDR2 YYNGEE. V lost 0 bases to trimming and J lost 5 bases, with 6 bases between them. CDR3 length: 12 amino acids. CDR3 sequence (DNA): TGTGCCAGCAGCGTAGATGGGAACGAGCAGTACTTC. Translated, it gives CASSVDGNEQYF.

The genes are TRBV6-6 and TRBJ2-2, with D unresolved. Germline V gene lookup returns CDR1 MNHNY and CDR2 SVGAGI (reference sequence). Deletions cut 2 bases from V and 1 base from J, with 8 bases between. The CDR3 runs to 15 residues. The CDR3 loop reads CASSYDQRNTGELFF. As DNA, the CDR3 is TGTGCCAGCAGTTACGATCAAAGGAACACCGGGGAGCTGTTTTTT.

This clonotype was seen only a few times. CDR3: CASSNGEYNEQFF. As DNA, the CDR3 is TGTGCCAGCAGCAACGGGGAGTACAATGAGCAGTTCTTC. The J gene is TRBJ2-1, the V gene TRBV7-9; maybe TRBD2 (5 bases). Germline values: CDR1 SEHNR, CDR2 FQNEAQ (reference sequence). V dropped 5 bases and J dropped 4 bases, with 9 bases sitting between them. This CDR3 spans 13 amino acids.

This chain's CDR3 is CASSVGRSSYEQYF. In nucleotides, the CDR3 is TGTGCCAGCAGCGTAGGCAGGTCCTCCTACGAGCAGTACTTC. The chain couples TRBV9 to TRBJ2-7, with no clear D. Trimming removed 0 bases from V and 0 bases from J, with 7 bases in between. This CDR3 contains 14 residues. Germline V gives CDR1 SGDLS, CDR2 YYNGEE.

This clonotype was observed a few times. The chain joins TRBV5-5 to TRBJ1-5, with D unresolved. The length of the CDR3 is 14 residues. V gave up 1 base and J gave up 0 bases, with 5 bases separating them. CDR1 is SGHKS, CDR2 YYEKEE, per germline (reference sequence). CDR3 in amino acids: CASSLWDSNQPQHF. The DNA of the CDR3 is TGTGCCAGCAGCTTGTGGGATAGCAATCAGCCCCAGCATTTT. Supplemented by reference TRBV5-5 and TRBJ1-5, the full variable domain reads DAGVTQSPTHLIKTRGQQVTLRCSPISGHKSVSWYQQVLGQGPQFIFQYYEKEERGRGNFPDRFSARQFPNYSSELNVNALLLGDSALYLCASSLWDSNQPQHFGDGTRLSIL.

The chain uses TRBV7-9 and TRBJ1-1, with D hard to call. The CDR3 contains 12 residues. Per germline, CDR1 SEHNR and CDR2 FQNEAQ (reference sequence). V was shortened by 1 base and J by 10 bases, with 10 bases between the two germline ends. The CDR3 region is CASSLDHDRAFF. CDR3 nucleotide sequence: TGTGCCAGCAGCTTAGACCACGACCGAGCTTTCTTT.

CDR3: CSAPRMGYNEQFF. In DNA, the CDR3 is TGCAGTGCCCCCCGAATGGGCTACAATGAGCAGTTCTTC. V is TRBV20-1 and J is TRBJ2-1; D uncertain. Per the germline V gene, CDR1 is DFQATT and CDR2 is SNEGSKA (reference sequence). V lost 6 bases, J lost 3 bases, and 12 bases lay in between. The CDR3 loop spans 13 amino acids.

A few counts support this clonotype. This chain links TRBV5-1 with TRBJ1-2; TRBD1 aligns across 7 bases. This CDR3 spans 18 amino acids. Germline V lookup: CDR1 SGHRS, CDR2 YFSETQ. V lost 2 bases, J lost 3 bases, and 16 bases stayed unmatched. In DNA, the CDR3 is TGCGCCAGCAGCTTCGGTGATCGCAGGGCAGGGGGTCACTATGGCTACACCTTC. Translation: CASSFGDRRAGGHYGYTF.